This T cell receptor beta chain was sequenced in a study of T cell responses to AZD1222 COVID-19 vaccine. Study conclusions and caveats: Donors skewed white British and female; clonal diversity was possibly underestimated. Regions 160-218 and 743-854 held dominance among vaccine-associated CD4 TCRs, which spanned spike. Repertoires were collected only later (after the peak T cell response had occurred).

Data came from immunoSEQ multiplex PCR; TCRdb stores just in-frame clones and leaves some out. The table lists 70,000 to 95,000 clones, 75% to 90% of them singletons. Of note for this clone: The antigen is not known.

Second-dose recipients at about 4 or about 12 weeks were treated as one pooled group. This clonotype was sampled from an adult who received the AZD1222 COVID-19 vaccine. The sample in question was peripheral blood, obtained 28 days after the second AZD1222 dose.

CDR3 DNA: TGTGCCAGCACCTTTACCGGGGGCCCCCCGGTCGGTGAGCAGTTCTTC. It translates to CASTFTGGPPVGEQFF. This chain connects TRBV9 to TRBJ2-1; D could derive from TRBD1 or TRBD2 (6 bases each). Trimming pared 6 bases from V and 9 bases from J, leaving 25 bases between. This CDR3 has 16 residues. CDR1 SGDLS and CDR2 YYNGEE come from the germline V gene.